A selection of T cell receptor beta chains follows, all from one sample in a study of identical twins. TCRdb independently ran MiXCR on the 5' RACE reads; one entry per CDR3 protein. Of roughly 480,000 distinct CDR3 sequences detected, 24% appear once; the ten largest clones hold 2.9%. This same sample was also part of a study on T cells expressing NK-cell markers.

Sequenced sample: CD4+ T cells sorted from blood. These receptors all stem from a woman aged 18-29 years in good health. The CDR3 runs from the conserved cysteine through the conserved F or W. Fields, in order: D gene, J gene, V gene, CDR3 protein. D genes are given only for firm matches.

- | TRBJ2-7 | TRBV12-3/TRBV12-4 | CASSFGTDYEQYF
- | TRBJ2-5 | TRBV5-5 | CASSGSAETQYF
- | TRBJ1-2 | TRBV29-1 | CSVEVGGGYGYTF
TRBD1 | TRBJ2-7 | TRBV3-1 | CASSRGTETYEQYF
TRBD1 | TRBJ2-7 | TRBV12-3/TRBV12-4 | CASSPRQGAAREQYF
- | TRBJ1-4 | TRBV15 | CATSGHIATNEKLFF
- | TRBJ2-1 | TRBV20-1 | CSASAGALDEQFF
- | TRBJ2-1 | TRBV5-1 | CASSPTRGEQFF
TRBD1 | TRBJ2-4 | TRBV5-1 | CASSTGTAQNIQYF
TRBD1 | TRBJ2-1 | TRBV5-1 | CASSAGGTAYNEQFF
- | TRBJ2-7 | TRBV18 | CASSRAANYEQYF
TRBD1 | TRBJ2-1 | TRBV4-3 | CASSPRTGGSYNEQFF
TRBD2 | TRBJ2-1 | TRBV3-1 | CASSQGTAGGQNEQFF
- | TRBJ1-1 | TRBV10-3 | CAIRQSGDVVTEAFF
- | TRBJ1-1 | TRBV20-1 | CSAKKKGPLNTEAFF
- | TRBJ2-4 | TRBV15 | CATSPRGTIPNIQYF
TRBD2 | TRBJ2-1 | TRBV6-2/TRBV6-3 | CASSLRESLGQEQFF
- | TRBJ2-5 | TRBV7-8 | CASSHRRTNRETQYF
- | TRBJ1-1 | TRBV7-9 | CASSLRGWDTEAFF
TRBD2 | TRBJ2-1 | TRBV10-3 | CAISELAVTYNEQFF